Given below is one TCR beta chain in context. The target antigen is unknown. The data were taken from a study of shared clonotypes between healthy human individuals. TCRdb keeps only in-frame clones here, not all; method: immunoSEQ multiplex PCR. The table shows 1.5 million to 1.9 million clones, with 98% occurring only once. The length of the CDR3 is 15 residues. Germline V gene sequence: CDR1 LNHNV, CDR2 YYDKDF (reference sequence). V was shortened by 8 bases and J by 9 bases, with 23 bases between the two germline ends. Study-wide points: The naive CD4 repertoires of a handful of donors were compared, and approximately 5.3% of clonotypes were shared.

HIV-negative, healthy adults without recent acute infections or vaccinations were the donors. The TCR was taken from a man aged 30 to 45 in good health. The chain is built from TRBV15 and TRBJ2-1; D remains ambiguous. Sequencing used naive CD4+ T cells sorted from blood. The subset was: CD45RA+ positively selected. Here the CDR3 DNA reads TGTGCCACCGCCGCTGGTGGACCCCAATGGGCTGAGCAGTTCTTC. Its translation is CATAAGGPQWAEQFF.